This TCR beta chain stems from a study of cytomegalovirus exposure and HLA in healthy donors. 13 Jbeta primers and 60 Vbeta primers were used for the PCR. How the authors handled the data: It was a later analysis that counted about 80 million unique TCR beta chains, of which approximately 9.9 million were shared. The table came from immunoSEQ multiplex PCR; TCRdb's copy has only in-frame clones and leaves some out. Clonal size and the V and J genes are those of that table, whereas D and trimming came from the DNA. The table has more than 95,000 clones, roughly four fifths seen once. V was clipped by 4 bases and J by 9 bases, with 13 bases between them. The CDR3 sequence is 13 residues long. Per germline, CDR1 ENHRY and CDR2 SYGVKD.

This TCR derives from a man aged 45-65 years in good health and CMV-seronegative. Input material: PBMCs. The V and J genes are TRBV10-3 and TRBJ2-1; D not resolved. CDR3 amino acids: CAISVPARPEQFF. The DNA for the CDR3 is TGTGCCATCAGTGTCCCAGCGCGCCCTGAGCAGTTCTTC.